The rows below give T cell receptor beta chains drawn from one sample of a study of cytomegalovirus exposure and HLA in healthy donors. Repertoires were generated with immunoSEQ multiplex PCR, while TCRdb's copy carries only in-frame clones and drops some. The sample lists 120,000 to 150,000 clones, approximately 80% occurring once. Sequencing was carried out using PBMCs. The receptors were gathered from a male donor in good health and CMV-seronegative. Each CDR3 is given with its conserved first and last residue. The D gene is left open where the match is weak. Only some rows state a clone size, as once, few, many or a class for expanded clones.

j_call	clone_size	d_call	v_call	cdr3_nt	cdr3_aa
TRBJ1-2	-	-	TRBV5-6	TGTGCCAGCAGCTTGGTGGGGGCAACTAACTATGGCTACACCTTC	CASSLVGATNYGYTF
TRBJ1-1	-	TRBD1	TRBV6-1	TGTGCCAGCAGTGGCCCGAAGGACAGGGGGCACACTGAAGCTTTCTTT	CASSGPKDRGHTEAFF
TRBJ2-2	once	-	TRBV7-3	TGTGCCAGCAGCTTATTATCCCCCTCCGACACCGGGGAGCTGTTTTTT	CASSLLSPSDTGELFF
TRBJ2-3	-	TRBD2	TRBV5-5	TGTGCCAGCATCATCTGGCTAGCGGGAGGGGATACGCAGTATTTT	CASIIWLAGGDTQYF
TRBJ1-4	-	-	TRBV5-1	TGCGCCAGCAGCTTGAGCAGTTTGGGCACGGAAAAACTGTTTTTT	CASSLSSLGTEKLFF
TRBJ2-1	-	TRBD2	TRBV11-3	TGTGCCAGCAGCTTAGATCCTGGGCGGGAGGGCAGCAATGAGCAGTTCTTC	CASSLDPGREGSNEQFF
TRBJ2-1	few	TRBD2	TRBV7-9	TGTGCCAGCAGCTTAGACACTAGCGGGGGATACAATGAGCAGTTCTTC	CASSLDTSGGYNEQFF
TRBJ2-7	-	TRBD2	TRBV30	TGTGCCTGGAGTGGGAGACTAGCGGGAGGGGGCGAGCAGTACTTC	CAWSGRLAGGGEQYF
TRBJ1-1	-	-	TRBV25-1	TGTGCCAGCGGCGGGAGTGACACTGAAGCTTTCTTT	CASGGSDTEAFF
TRBJ2-6	once	TRBD1	TRBV4-1	TGCGCCAGCAGCCAAAAGGGGACAGGGGTCTCTGGGGCCAACGTCCTGACTTTC	CASSQKGTGVSGANVLTF
TRBJ2-7	-	-	TRBV9	TGTGCCAGCAGTCCCGAGGCGTCCTACGAGCAGTACTTC	CASSPEASYEQYF
TRBJ2-7	-	-	TRBV6-5	TGTGCCAGCAGTTCTAGCACCGACAGGGAGGCCTACGAGCAGTACTTC	CASSSSTDREAYEQYF
TRBJ2-3	-	TRBD2	TRBV18	TGTGCCAGCTCACCGGGGACTAGCGGGACCGCCACAGATACGCAGTATTTT	CASSPGTSGTATDTQYF
TRBJ2-7	-	-	TRBV25-1	TGTGCCAGCAGTCCGGCCAGACACCTCTACGAGCAGTACTTC	CASSPARHLYEQYF
TRBJ2-5	-	-	TRBV9	TGTGCCAGCAGCGTAGTCGGGGAAGAGACCCAGTACTTC	CASSVVGEETQYF
TRBJ2-5	once	-	TRBV27	TGTGCCAGCGCCCTTGTCGGACAGGGAGGGGAAGAGACCCAGTACTTC	CASALVGQGGEETQYF
TRBJ2-1	-	TRBD2	TRBV6-5	TGTGCCAGCAGTAGCGGGAGTATGATCTATGAGCAGTTCTTC	CASSSGSMIYEQFF
TRBJ1-5	-	TRBD1	TRBV28	TGTGCCAGCAGTTCCCACCAGGGGGATCAGCCCCAGCATTTT	CASSSHQGDQPQHF
TRBJ2-7	-	-	TRBV6-5	TGTGCCAGCAGTTACTCTGTAAACGGGGTCTACGAGCAGTACTTC	CASSYSVNGVYEQYF
TRBJ2-7	-	-	TRBV18	TGTGCCAGCTCACCACCGGCTAGCTCCTACGAGCAGTACTTC	CASSPPASSYEQYF